This T cell receptor (beta chain) was retrieved from a study of early T cells in non-severe SARS-CoV-2 infection. Looking at the study overall: Unpaired chains resulted from sequencing bulk RNA of unsorted whole blood.

Each single cDNA molecule received a unique molecular identifier. MiXCR, run by TCRdb on the 5' RACE reads, gives a single entry per CDR3 protein. The repertoire holds over 45,000 distinct CDR3 sequences, with about 15% as singletons. In the case of this clonotype: Its antigen is not identified.

Trimming stripped 4 bases from V and 8 bases from J, with 19 bases between. From germline, CDR1 is SGDLS and CDR2 YYNGEE. CDR3 length: 16 residues. General study results and limits: Anti-spike CD8 responses were favored in VDJdb matching, and private and CD4 specificities were missed.

The chain employs TRBV9 and TRBJ1-6; D gene uncertain. The sample consisted of whole blood, taken at baseline. The TCR sequence derives from an adult who was a healthcare worker with PCR-confirmed SARS-CoV-2 infection or an uninfected control (not recorded which). The CDR3 here is CASSSRPRDGDSPLHF. The CDR3 DNA reads as TGTGCCAGCAGCTCTCGCCCCCGAGACGGAGATTCACCCCTCCACTTT.